This T cell receptor (beta chain) was retrieved from a study of beta chain features in type 1 diabetes. The study reverse transcribed the entire isolated RNA, so it sequenced expressed TCRB transcripts. Clones were read by immunoSEQ multiplex PCR, and TCRdb kept only the in-frame ones, dropping some. The data show about 350,000 clones, about 18% seen once. The study's findings and limits: Overrepresentation of cells with high TCR expression could result from cDNA sequencing. Whether TCRB rearrangement is influenced by HLA type went unresolved here.

With respect to this clone: Its antigen is still unknown.

This CDR3 has 14 amino acids. Germline V gives CDR1 SGDLS, CDR2 YYNGEE. V was clipped by 3 bases and J by 7 bases; unmatched bases: 6. This sequence joins TRBV9 and TRBJ2-1; 8 bases are a match to TRBD2. The receptor was derived from a woman between 18 and 30 years old in good health. Sequences were obtained from naive CD4+ T cells from blood. In DNA, the CDR3 is TGTGCCAGCAGCGCTAGCGGGTTTCAAAATGAGCAGTTCTTC. Amino acids: CASSASGFQNEQFF.